A selection of T cell receptor beta chains follows, all from one sample in a study of blood T cells in healthy people across ages. MiXCR, applied by TCRdb to the 5' RACE reads, yields one record per CDR3 protein. This sample has about 970,000 distinct CDR3 sequences, with roughly half found just once. The sample taken for sequencing was blood. The receptors shown here come from a woman aged 60-75 years in good health. The CDR3 runs from the conserved cysteine through the conserved F or W. The order of the fields is CDR3 length, clone size, V gene, J gene, D gene, CDR3 protein, CDR3 DNA. The D gene is left open where the match is weak. Size is stated for part of the rows, as once, few or many counts, or as a class when the clone is expanded.

>15|NA|TRBV5-1|TRBJ2-2|TRBD1
CASSSQTGDTGELFF
TGCGCCAGCAGCTCTCAGACAGGGGACACCGGGGAGCTGTTTTTT
>13|NA|TRBV29-1|TRBJ1-1|NA
CSVARGGNTEAFF
TGCAGCGTTGCGCGGGGAGGGAACACTGAAGCTTTCTTT
>16|NA|TRBV5-1|TRBJ2-1|TRBD2
CASSLVKQRDNNEQFF
TGCGCCAGCAGCTTGGTGAAGCAGCGGGATAACAATGAGCAGTTCTTC
>13|NA|TRBV4-1|TRBJ2-7|TRBD1
CASSHRDRDEQYF
TGCGCCAGCAGCCATAGAGACAGGGACGAGCAGTACTTC
>14|NA|TRBV28|TRBJ1-2|TRBD1
CASSFGTGGSGYTF
TGTGCCAGCAGTTTCGGGACAGGGGGCAGTGGCTACACCTTC
>15|few|TRBV11-2|TRBJ2-7|TRBD2
CASRASGSWPYEQYF
TGTGCCAGCAGGGCCAGCGGGAGTTGGCCCTACGAGCAGTACTTC
>14|NA|TRBV20-1|TRBJ2-1|NA
CSYQANLSDNEQFF
TGCAGTTATCAGGCCAACCTATCCGACAATGAGCAGTTCTTC
>16|few|TRBV20-1|TRBJ2-1|NA
CSAPWGQGGSYNEQFF
TGCAGTGCCCCTTGGGGGCAGGGCGGCTCCTACAATGAGCAGTTCTTC
>11|few|TRBV20-1|TRBJ2-4|NA
CSARSGKGQYF
TGCAGTGCTAGATCAGGGAAGGGTCAGTACTTC
>15|NA|TRBV7-9|TRBJ1-6|TRBD1
CASLRTGENNSPLHF
TGTGCCAGCCTCCGGACAGGGGAAAATAATTCACCCCTCCACTTT
>14|NA|TRBV7-2|TRBJ2-3|NA
CASSFGEGTDTQYF
TGTGCCAGCAGCTTCGGGGAAGGCACAGATACGCAGTATTTT
>15|NA|TRBV5-1|TRBJ2-2|TRBD1
CASSRRDRGTGELFF
TGCGCCAGCAGCAGAAGGGACAGAGGGACCGGGGAGCTGTTTTTT
>13|NA|TRBV6-5|TRBJ2-7|NA
CASSQTTRTEQYF
TGTGCCAGCAGTCAAACGACTAGAACCGAGCAGTACTTC
>19|NA|TRBV5-1|TRBJ1-6|TRBD1
CASSFGQGVKSSYNSPLHF
TGCGCCAGCAGCTTTGGACAGGGGGTCAAGAGCTCCTATAATTCACCCCTCCACTTT
>16|NA|TRBV7-2|TRBJ2-3|TRBD2
CASSFRLAGVPDTQYF
TGTGCCAGCAGCTTCCGACTAGCGGGAGTGCCAGATACGCAGTATTTT
>14|NA|TRBV10-3|TRBJ2-5|NA
CAISEAGSQETQYF
TGTGCCATCAGTGAGGCGGGCAGCCAAGAGACCCAGTACTTC
>14|few|TRBV12-3/TRBV12-4|TRBJ2-3|TRBD1
CASSTQGDGDTQYF
TGTGCCAGCAGTACACAGGGGGACGGGGATACGCAGTATTTT
>14|few|TRBV11-2|TRBJ1-6|NA
CASSFEFTNSPLHF
TGTGCCAGCAGCTTTGAGTTTACGAATTCACCCCTCCACTTT
>16|NA|TRBV7-2|TRBJ2-1|TRBD2
CASRPGLAGLSGEQFF
TGTGCCAGCAGGCCGGGACTAGCGGGACTCTCAGGTGAGCAGTTCTTC
>14|NA|TRBV5-4|TRBJ2-7|NA
CASSSDQGSYEQYF
TGTGCCAGCAGCTCGGATCAGGGCTCCTACGAGCAGTACTTC
>16|NA|TRBV4-2|TRBJ1-2|NA
CASSHGLEEAFYGYTF
TGTGCCAGCAGCCATGGGTTGGAAGAAGCTTTCTATGGCTACACCTTC
>15|NA|TRBV28|TRBJ2-1|TRBD2
CASSTHSGTLNEQFF
TGTGCCAGCAGTACCCATAGCGGGACCCTCAATGAGCAGTTCTTC
>12|NA|TRBV20-1|TRBJ1-1|NA
CSANRDSESAFF
TGCAGTGCTAACCGGGACTCTGAGAGCGCTTTCTTT
>15|NA|TRBV7-2|TRBJ1-1|NA
CASPSRKIKDTEAFF
TGTGCCAGCCCATCCCGCAAAATTAAGGACACTGAAGCTTTCTTT
>15|NA|TRBV9|TRBJ2-7|TRBD1
CASSAGTGGFGEQYF
TGTGCCAGCAGCGCCGGGACAGGGGGCTTTGGCGAGCAGTACTTC
>14|few|TRBV12-3/TRBV12-4|TRBJ1-2|NA
CASSLGGEQRGYTF
TGTGCCAGCAGTTTGGGGGGGGAGCAGCGTGGCTACACCTTC
>14|many|TRBV24-1|TRBJ1-4|TRBD1
CATSPGTGSEKLFF
TGTGCCACCAGTCCAGGGACAGGGTCTGAAAAACTGTTTTTT
>16|NA|TRBV11-3|TRBJ2-1|TRBD1
CASSPGGEEYYNEQFF
TGTGCCAGCAGCCCAGGGGGAGAGGAATACTACAATGAGCAGTTCTTC
>13|NA|TRBV12-3/TRBV12-4|TRBJ1-1|NA
CASRSDGNTEAFF
TGTGCCAGCAGATCGGACGGGAACACTGAAGCTTTCTTT
>13|few|TRBV29-1|TRBJ2-7|TRBD1
CSVGTGRAYEQYF
TGCAGCGTCGGGACAGGGAGAGCCTACGAGCAGTACTTC
>12|NA|TRBV28|TRBJ2-7|NA
CATRQHRYEQYF
TGTGCCACTCGCCAGCATAGGTACGAGCAGTACTTC
>15|NA|TRBV9|TRBJ2-1|TRBD2
CASSVGGRRGNEQFF
TGTGCCAGCAGCGTAGGCGGGAGGAGGGGCAATGAGCAGTTCTTC
>15|few|TRBV6-2/TRBV6-3|TRBJ2-3|TRBD2
CASSLGTSGRDTQYF
TGTGCCAGCAGTCTCGGGACTAGCGGGAGAGATACGCAGTATTTT
>13|NA|TRBV2|TRBJ2-7|NA
CASSSGRMNEQYF
TGTGCCAGCAGCTCGGGCCGCATGAATGAGCAGTACTTC
>13|few|TRBV29-1|TRBJ2-7|NA
CSVGGLTGDEQYF
TGCAGCGTTGGGGGGCTCACCGGGGACGAGCAGTACTTC
>13|NA|TRBV4-1|TRBJ1-4|NA
CASSQGIVEKLFF
TGCGCCAGCAGCCAGGGGATTGTTGAAAAACTGTTTTTT
>11|NA|TRBV29-1|TRBJ2-5|TRBD2
CSGGRKETQYF
TGCAGCGGCGGGAGGAAAGAGACCCAGTACTTC
>16|NA|TRBV5-6|TRBJ2-3|NA
CASSLVFGPSTDTQYF
TGTGCCAGCAGCTTGGTTTTCGGGCCTAGCACAGATACGCAGTATTTT